A selection of T cell receptor beta chains follows, all from one sample in a study of PD-1 blockade in classical Hodgkin lymphoma. Sequenced by immunoSEQ multiplex PCR; TCRdb stores in-frame clones only, minus some. Seen here are around 21,000 clones, 85% to 95% observed once, and the top ten hold approximately 0.41%. Sequenced sample: CD4+ T cells from blood. All receptors derive from a human donor with classical Hodgkin lymphoma. CDR3s include the opening cysteine and the closing phenylalanine or tryptophan. The order of the fields is J gene, V gene, clone size, D gene, CDR3 protein. The D gene is left open where the match is weak. Expanded clones are given a class, and other clones once, few, many or no size at all.

j_gene: TRBJ2-7; v_gene: TRBV27; abundance: -; d_gene: -; CDR3aa: CASSLTGMSYEQYF
j_gene: TRBJ1-5; v_gene: TRBV5-1; abundance: -; d_gene: -; CDR3aa: CASSLHTGQPQHF
j_gene: TRBJ1-1; v_gene: TRBV7-8; abundance: -; d_gene: -; CDR3aa: CASSLGTGAEAFF
j_gene: TRBJ1-3; v_gene: TRBV5-6; abundance: -; d_gene: -; CDR3aa: CASSNIQGSGNTIYF
j_gene: TRBJ2-2; v_gene: TRBV18; abundance: -; d_gene: -; CDR3aa: CASSPPSRADTGELFF
j_gene: TRBJ2-1; v_gene: TRBV15; abundance: -; d_gene: -; CDR3aa: CATSRDTSAYNEQFF
j_gene: TRBJ1-2; v_gene: TRBV7-2; abundance: -; d_gene: TRBD1; CDR3aa: CASSPWTGSDYGYTF
j_gene: TRBJ1-2; v_gene: TRBV10-3; abundance: -; d_gene: TRBD1; CDR3aa: CASGQGNNYGYTF
j_gene: TRBJ2-5; v_gene: TRBV19; abundance: -; d_gene: TRBD2; CDR3aa: CASSIAGALQETQYF
j_gene: TRBJ1-5; v_gene: TRBV6-6; abundance: -; d_gene: -; CDR3aa: CASRDIGISNQPQHF
j_gene: TRBJ1-5; v_gene: TRBV7-2; abundance: -; d_gene: -; CDR3aa: CASSPRTVLNQPQHF
j_gene: TRBJ2-5; v_gene: TRBV9; abundance: -; d_gene: TRBD2; CDR3aa: CASSPSGAPPETQYF
j_gene: TRBJ2-7; v_gene: TRBV10-3; abundance: -; d_gene: -; CDR3aa: CAISGDGGAREQYF
j_gene: TRBJ1-1; v_gene: TRBV11-2; abundance: -; d_gene: -; CDR3aa: CASSGGGYTEAFF
j_gene: TRBJ2-2; v_gene: TRBV19; abundance: -; d_gene: -; CDR3aa: CASRDTDTGELFF
j_gene: TRBJ2-6; v_gene: TRBV2; abundance: few; d_gene: -; CDR3aa: CASGGNVLTF
j_gene: TRBJ1-4; v_gene: TRBV5-6; abundance: -; d_gene: -; CDR3aa: CASSRRGRDEKLFF
j_gene: TRBJ2-1; v_gene: TRBV11-2; abundance: -; d_gene: -; CDR3aa: CASSSRMMVHEQFF
j_gene: TRBJ2-7; v_gene: TRBV29-1; abundance: -; d_gene: TRBD1; CDR3aa: CSVATTGAHEQYF
j_gene: TRBJ2-1; v_gene: TRBV14; abundance: -; d_gene: TRBD2; CDR3aa: CASSAGLTNNEQFF
j_gene: TRBJ2-7; v_gene: TRBV6-1; abundance: -; d_gene: -; CDR3aa: CASSDWEQYF
j_gene: TRBJ2-1; v_gene: TRBV4-2; abundance: -; d_gene: TRBD2; CDR3aa: CASSQVGGEYNEQFF
j_gene: TRBJ2-3; v_gene: TRBV9; abundance: -; d_gene: TRBD1; CDR3aa: CASSVGTGEADTQYF
j_gene: TRBJ1-2; v_gene: TRBV7-9; abundance: few; d_gene: TRBD1; CDR3aa: CASSLAGGNGYTF
j_gene: TRBJ2-7; v_gene: TRBV27; abundance: -; d_gene: TRBD1; CDR3aa: CASSLSAIGFQGVLYEQYF
j_gene: TRBJ1-5; v_gene: TRBV19; abundance: once; d_gene: -; CDR3aa: CASSIAGPSGNQPQHF
j_gene: TRBJ2-1; v_gene: TRBV5-1; abundance: -; d_gene: -; CDR3aa: CASGGVGGHSYNEQFF
j_gene: TRBJ2-1; v_gene: TRBV4-1; abundance: -; d_gene: -; CDR3aa: CASSQVGTVDNEQFF
j_gene: TRBJ2-3; v_gene: TRBV2; abundance: -; d_gene: -; CDR3aa: CASRGDSYTDTQYF
j_gene: TRBJ1-6; v_gene: TRBV5-1; abundance: -; d_gene: -; CDR3aa: CASSSGQSLSNSPLHF
j_gene: TRBJ2-1; v_gene: TRBV21-1; abundance: -; d_gene: -; CDR3aa: CASSARGYEQFF
j_gene: TRBJ1-1; v_gene: TRBV10-1; abundance: -; d_gene: TRBD1; CDR3aa: CASTRTGAGSTEAFF
j_gene: TRBJ1-1; v_gene: TRBV5-1; abundance: -; d_gene: -; CDR3aa: CASSLAGGSDTEAFF
j_gene: TRBJ1-2; v_gene: TRBV27; abundance: -; d_gene: -; CDR3aa: CASSTHTRFYGYTF
j_gene: TRBJ1-1; v_gene: TRBV6-1; abundance: -; d_gene: -; CDR3aa: CASSVNRASEAFF
j_gene: TRBJ2-5; v_gene: TRBV27; abundance: -; d_gene: TRBD2; CDR3aa: CASRRTREETQYF
j_gene: TRBJ2-3; v_gene: TRBV7-9; abundance: -; d_gene: TRBD2; CDR3aa: CASSSRAGGTDTQYF
j_gene: TRBJ1-1; v_gene: TRBV6-5; abundance: -; d_gene: TRBD1; CDR3aa: CASSNRGKTEAFF
j_gene: TRBJ2-2; v_gene: TRBV4-1; abundance: once; d_gene: TRBD1; CDR3aa: CASSHRDRDPGELFF
j_gene: TRBJ2-7; v_gene: TRBV28; abundance: -; d_gene: -; CDR3aa: CASSFFLGEQYF
j_gene: TRBJ2-2; v_gene: TRBV5-1; abundance: -; d_gene: -; CDR3aa: CASSLESGGLNTGELFF
j_gene: TRBJ1-2; v_gene: TRBV5-1; abundance: -; d_gene: -; CDR3aa: CASSLDYRGPDGYTF
j_gene: TRBJ1-2; v_gene: TRBV7-9; abundance: -; d_gene: TRBD1; CDR3aa: CASSTTGEGSYGYTF
j_gene: TRBJ2-6; v_gene: TRBV5-5; abundance: -; d_gene: -; CDR3aa: CASTSLGSGANVLTF
j_gene: TRBJ2-2; v_gene: TRBV7-9; abundance: -; d_gene: -; CDR3aa: CASSSPRNLNTGELFF
j_gene: TRBJ1-4; v_gene: TRBV6-1; abundance: -; d_gene: -; CDR3aa: CASTRHSQREKLFF
j_gene: TRBJ2-7; v_gene: TRBV30; abundance: -; d_gene: -; CDR3aa: CAWSRGRSSYEQYF
j_gene: TRBJ2-7; v_gene: TRBV10-3; abundance: -; d_gene: -; CDR3aa: CAIQRGILGEQYF
j_gene: TRBJ2-5; v_gene: TRBV5-1; abundance: -; d_gene: TRBD1; CDR3aa: CASSFNQGAQETQYF
j_gene: TRBJ1-5; v_gene: TRBV19; abundance: -; d_gene: TRBD1; CDR3aa: CASSPILDRAHQPQHF
j_gene: TRBJ1-6; v_gene: TRBV25-1; abundance: -; d_gene: TRBD1; CDR3aa: CASRDRGNSPLHF
j_gene: TRBJ2-1; v_gene: TRBV28; abundance: -; d_gene: TRBD2; CDR3aa: CASSLAGVGEQFF
j_gene: TRBJ1-1; v_gene: TRBV7-9; abundance: large; d_gene: -; CDR3aa: CASSFSPGRPEAFF
j_gene: TRBJ1-1; v_gene: TRBV6-6; abundance: -; d_gene: -; CDR3aa: CASTSRGSIQAFF
j_gene: TRBJ2-7; v_gene: TRBV5-1; abundance: -; d_gene: TRBD2; CDR3aa: CASSNGLAGYYEQYF
j_gene: -; v_gene: TRBV7-2; abundance: -; d_gene: -; CDR3aa: CASSLAASEAYEQYF
j_gene: TRBJ1-5; v_gene: TRBV28; abundance: once; d_gene: -; CDR3aa: CASSLPGVDQPQHF
j_gene: TRBJ1-3; v_gene: TRBV15; abundance: -; d_gene: -; CDR3aa: CATSRDRQYRAWQSGNTIYF
j_gene: TRBJ2-7; v_gene: TRBV21-1; abundance: -; d_gene: -; CDR3aa: CASSKGRPGTEIYEQYF